The entry that follows covers one T cell receptor beta chain sequence. These data belong to a study of cytomegalovirus exposure and HLA in healthy donors. Vbeta (60) and Jbeta (13) primers were used in the PCR. Assay used: immunoSEQ multiplex PCR; TCRdb lists only in-frame clones, some missing. The sample shows about 130,000 clones, 81% of them seen only once. This CDR3 has 13 residues. Looked up from germline, CDR1 is SGHRS and CDR2 is YFSETQ. V shed 0 bases and J shed 5 bases, with 7 bases lying between them. Sequencing was performed on PBMCs. This TCR was sampled from a man younger than 30 in good health and CMV-seropositive. This sequence joins TRBV5-1 and TRBJ2-3; the D is unclear. This CDR3 reads CASSLGALDTQYF. In DNA, the CDR3 is TGCGCCAGCAGCTTGGGGGCTTTAGATACGCAGTATTTT.